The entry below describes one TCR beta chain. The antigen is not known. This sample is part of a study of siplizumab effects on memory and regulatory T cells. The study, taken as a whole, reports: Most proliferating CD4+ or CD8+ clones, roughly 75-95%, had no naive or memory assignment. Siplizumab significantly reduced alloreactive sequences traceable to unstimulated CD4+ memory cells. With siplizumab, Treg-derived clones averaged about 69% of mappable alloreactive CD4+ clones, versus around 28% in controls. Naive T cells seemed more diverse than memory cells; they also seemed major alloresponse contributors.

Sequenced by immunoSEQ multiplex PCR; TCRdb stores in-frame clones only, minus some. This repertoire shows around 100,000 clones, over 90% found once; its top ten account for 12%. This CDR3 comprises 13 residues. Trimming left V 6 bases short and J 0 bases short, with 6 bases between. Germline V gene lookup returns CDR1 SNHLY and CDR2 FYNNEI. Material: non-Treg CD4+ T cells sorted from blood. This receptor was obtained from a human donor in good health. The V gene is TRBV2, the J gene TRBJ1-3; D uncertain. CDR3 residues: CASSGISGNTIYF. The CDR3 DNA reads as TGTGCCAGCAGCGGGATCTCTGGAAACACCATATATTTT.